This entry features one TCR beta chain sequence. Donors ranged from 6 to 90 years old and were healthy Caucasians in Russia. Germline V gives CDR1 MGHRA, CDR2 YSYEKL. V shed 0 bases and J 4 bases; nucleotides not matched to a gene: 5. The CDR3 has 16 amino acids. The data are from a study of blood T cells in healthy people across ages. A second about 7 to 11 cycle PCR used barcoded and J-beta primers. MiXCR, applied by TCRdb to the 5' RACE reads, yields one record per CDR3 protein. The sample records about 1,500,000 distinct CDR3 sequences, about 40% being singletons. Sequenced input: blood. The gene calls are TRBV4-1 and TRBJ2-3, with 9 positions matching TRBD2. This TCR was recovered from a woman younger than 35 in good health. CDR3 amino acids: CASSQETSGWADTQYF. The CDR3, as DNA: TGCGCCAGCAGCCAAGAAACTAGCGGGTGGGCAGATACGCAGTATTTT.